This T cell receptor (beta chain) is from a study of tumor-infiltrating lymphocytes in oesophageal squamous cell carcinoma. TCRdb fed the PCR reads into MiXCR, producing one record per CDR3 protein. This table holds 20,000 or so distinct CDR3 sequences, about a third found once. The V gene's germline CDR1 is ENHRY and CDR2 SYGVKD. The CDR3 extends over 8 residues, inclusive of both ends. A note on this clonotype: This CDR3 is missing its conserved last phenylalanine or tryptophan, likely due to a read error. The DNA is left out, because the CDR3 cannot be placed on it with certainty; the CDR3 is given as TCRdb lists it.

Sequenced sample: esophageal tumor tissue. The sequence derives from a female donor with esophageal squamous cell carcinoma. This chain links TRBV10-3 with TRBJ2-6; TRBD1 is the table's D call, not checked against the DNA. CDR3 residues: CAISDFGT.